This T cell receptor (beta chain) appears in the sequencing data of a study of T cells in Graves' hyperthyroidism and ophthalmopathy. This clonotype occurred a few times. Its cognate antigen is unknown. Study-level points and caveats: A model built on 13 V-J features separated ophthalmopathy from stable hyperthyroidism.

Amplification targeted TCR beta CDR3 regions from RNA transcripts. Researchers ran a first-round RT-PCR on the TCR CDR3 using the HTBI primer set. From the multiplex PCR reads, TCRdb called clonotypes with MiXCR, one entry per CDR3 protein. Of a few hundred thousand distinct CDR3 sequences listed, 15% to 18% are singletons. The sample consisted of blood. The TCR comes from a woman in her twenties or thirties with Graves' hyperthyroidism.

In DNA, the CDR3 is TGTGCCAGCAGCTTACAGTTAGACAATGAGCAGTTCTTC. This sequence encodes CASSLQLDNEQFF. The chain recombines TRBV7-3 with TRBJ2-1, with unresolved D. Germline V gene data show CDR1 as SGHTA and CDR2 as FQGTGA. The V end lost 2 bases, the J end lost 5 bases, and 7 bases lay between the germline ends. The length of the CDR3 is 13 residues. Supplemented by reference TRBV7-3 and TRBJ2-1, the full variable domain reads GAGVSQTPSNKVTEKGKYVELRCDPISGHTALYWYRQSLGQGPEFLIYFQGTGAADDSGLPNDRFFAVRPEGSVSTLKIQRTERGDSAVYLCASSLQLDNEQFFGPGTRLTVL.